Following are 5 T cell receptor beta chains from one sample sequenced in a study of CD8 T cells in Susac syndrome. Reverse transcription of roughly 0.5 to 1 ug RNA used random hexamers. TCRdb re-called the immunoSEQ multiplex PCR reads through MiXCR, storing one row per CDR3 protein. This repertoire shows around 150,000 distinct CDR3 sequences, approximately 95% found once; its top ten account for more than 0.14%. The sequencing sample was made of CD4+ T cells from PBMCs. The receptors derive from a human donor with Susac syndrome.

V is TRBV30 and J is TRBJ2-2; no clear D. From germline, CDR1 is GTSNPN and CDR2 SVGIG (reference sequence). The CDR3 extends over 12 amino acids. V lost 1 base to trimming and J lost 7 bases, with 7 bases between them. The CDR3 nucleotides are TGTGCCTGGAGTGAAAGGGTCGGGGAGCTGTTTTTT. Translated: CAWSERVGELFF.

The chain links TRBV4-2 to TRBJ2-6; D gene unclear. Trimming shortened V by 0 bases and J by 0 bases, and 12 bases separated the two germline ends. The CDR3 is 18 residues long. CDR1 is LGHNA, CDR2 YNFKEQ, per germline. The CDR3 DNA reads TGTGCCAGCAGCCAAGAGCTTAGCAGGCGCTCTGGGGCCAACGTCCTGACTTTC. This translates into CASSQELSRRSGANVLTF.

This clonotype was recorded once. The chain joins TRBV28 to TRBJ2-6; D not resolved. Trimming shortened V by 3 bases and J by 6 bases, and 9 bases separated the two germline ends. This CDR3 is 14 amino acids long. Per the germline V gene, CDR1 is MDHEN and CDR2 is SYDVKM. The CDR3 nucleotides are TGTGCCAGCAGTTTGGGTTTAGCGGCCAACGTCCTGACTTTC. Its translation: CASSLGLAANVLTF.

The genes are TRBV7-3 and TRBJ2-4; D might be TRBD1 or TRBD2, each matching 6 bases. The V and J ends lost 1 base and 6 bases respectively, with 13 bases between them. Germline CDR1 is SGHTA and CDR2 is FQGTGA. There are 15 residues in the CDR3. This chain's CDR3 is CASSLSPGAGNIQYF. Here the CDR3 DNA reads TGTGCCAGCAGCTTAAGTCCGGGGGCTGGAAACATTCAGTACTTC.

This clonotype was found once. V is TRBV9 and J is TRBJ1-1; possible D gene TRBD1, 6 bases. Trimming left V 4 bases short and J 3 bases short, with 16 bases between. The CDR3 is 15 amino acids. Per germline, CDR1 SGDLS and CDR2 YYNGEE. CDR3 in amino acids: CASSPGGRWDTEAFF. DNA of the CDR3: TGTGCCAGCAGCCCCGGGGGCAGGTGGGACACTGAAGCTTTCTTT.